This TCR beta chain stems from a study of T cell changes during pregnancy in multiple sclerosis. TCRdb's copy holds only in-frame clones and misses some; the assay was immunoSEQ multiplex PCR. The sample carries around 45,000 clones, more than 80% recorded once. V gave up 7 bases and J gave up 2 bases; unmatched junction bases: 9. The germline V gene has CDR1 LNHDA and CDR2 SQIVND (reference sequence). The CDR3 is made up of 15 amino acids. This clone was detected only once. The TCR comes from a female donor with multiple sclerosis, enrolled in a pregnancy study. This chain links TRBV19 with TRBJ1-2, with 8 bases aligning to TRBD1. Sample: CD4+ T cells from peripheral blood mononuclear cells, taken before pregnancy. The CDR3 spells CASTRDRGRNYGYTF. In DNA, the CDR3 is TGTGCCAGTACCCGAGACAGGGGACGAAACTATGGCTACACCTTC.